The 20 T cell receptor beta chains reported below all come from one sample, sequenced in a study of T-cell reconstitution after alpha-beta-depleted transplantation in children. Preparing the TCRbeta library involved the use of unique molecular identifiers. TCRdb used MiXCR to reprocess the PCR reads, holding one entry per CDR3 protein. The sample lists around 670,000 distinct CDR3 sequences; 10% to 15% were seen once. The starting material was PBMCs, obtained before TCRalphabeta/CD19-depleted stem cell transplant. All receptors derive from a girl aged 2 to 10 with congenital amegakaryocytic thrombocytopenia, due to receive a stem cell transplant.

This clonotype was recorded many times. J is TRBJ2-2 and V is TRBV11-2, with D tentatively TRBD1 or TRBD2 (6 bases each). The length of the CDR3 is 15 residues. The germline V gene encodes CDR1 SGHAT and CDR2 FQNNGV. The ends were cut back, 1 base at V and 5 bases at J, with 11 bases in the middle. CDR3 coding DNA: TGTGCCAGCAGCTTAGTGCCGGGGGCAACCGGGGAGCTGTTTTTT. Translated, it gives CASSLVPGATGELFF. Filled out from reference TRBV11-2 and TRBJ2-2, the complete variable domain reads EAGVAQSPRYKIIEKRQSVAFWCNPISGHATLYWYQQILGQGPKLLIQFQNNGVVDDSQLPKDRFSAERLKGVDSTLKIQPAKLEDSAVYLCASSLVPGATGELFFGEGSRLTVL.

This clonotype was observed at least ten times. The chain joins TRBV5-1 to TRBJ1-1, with D perhaps TRBD1 (5 bases). Trimming took off 2 bases at V and 8 bases at J, with 13 bases between the two ends. CDR1 is SGHRS and CDR2 is YFSETQ in the germline V gene. This CDR3 comprises 13 residues. The CDR3 sequence: CASSFSGQREAFF. The CDR3 DNA reads TGCGCCAGCAGCTTCTCGGGGCAGAGAGAAGCTTTCTTT.

This clonotype was seen just once. This may be a read error, as it is one base from a much larger clone. The V and J genes are TRBV20-1 and TRBJ2-1; 10 nucleotides match TRBD2. The CDR3 runs to 16 residues. The V gene's germline CDR1 is DFQATT and CDR2 SNEGSKA (reference sequence). The trim removed 0 bases at V and 0 bases at J, leaving 2 bases unmatched. The CDR3 reads CSARESSGSSYNEQFF. CDR3 bases: TGCAGTGCTAGAGAGTCTAGCGGGAGCTCCTACAATGAGCAGTTCTTC.

This clonotype occurred a few times. V usage is TRBV25-1 and J usage is TRBJ2-1, with 11 bases aligning to TRBD2. The germline V gene has CDR1 MGHDK and CDR2 SYGVNS. The trim removed 1 base at V and 5 bases at J, leaving 4 bases unmatched. The CDR3 has 16 amino acids. The CDR3 spells CASSESRLAGNNEQFF. CDR3 sequence (DNA): TGTGCCAGCAGTGAATCCCGACTAGCGGGAAACAATGAGCAGTTCTTC.

CDR3: CASSPTGENTEAFF. The CDR3 coding sequence is TGTGCCAGCTCCCCCACGGGGGAGAACACTGAAGCTTTCTTT. The gene calls are TRBV18 and TRBJ1-1; possibly TRBD1 for D (5 bases). The CDR3 is made up of 14 amino acids. Germline CDR1 is KGHSH and CDR2 is LQKENI. Trimming took 6 bases from V and 1 from J, leaving 12 bases between them.

The chain joins TRBV12-3 or TRBV12-4 to TRBJ2-7; D may be TRBD1 or TRBD2 (6 bases each). The ends were cut back, 6 bases at V and 2 bases at J, with 20 bases in the middle. The CDR3 length is 16 residues. The CDR3 here is CASRMTRDNPPYEQYF. The DNA for the CDR3 is TGTGCCAGCAGGATGACTAGGGACAATCCCCCCTACGAGCAGTACTTC.

This clonotype was detected many times. V is TRBV7-9 and J is TRBJ1-1; no reliable D call. V gave up 1 base and J gave up 1 base, with 10 bases separating them. This CDR3 is built from 15 residues. Germline-derived CDR1 and CDR2 are SEHNR and FQNEAQ (reference sequence). The CDR3 spells CASSLEAMWNTEAFF. The CDR3 coding sequence is TGTGCCAGCAGCTTAGAGGCGATGTGGAACACTGAAGCTTTCTTT.

Points on this clonotype: A clone one base away is much larger, so this may be a read error. The chain employs TRBV5-5 and TRBJ2-1; D not resolved. The CDR3 is made up of 16 amino acids. Germline V gives CDR1 SGHKS, CDR2 YYEKEE (reference sequence). The CDR3 coding sequence is TGTGCCAGCAACGAATATGACTCCTCCTCCTACAATGAGCAGTCCTTC. This encodes CASNEYDSSSYNEQSF.

The V and J genes are TRBV28 and TRBJ2-5, with 8 nucleotides matching TRBD2. The CDR3 runs to 17 residues. V shed 5 bases, J shed 2 bases, and the junction held 13 bases outside the gene matches. Germline V CDR1 and CDR2: MDHEN, SYDVKM. The CDR3 region has the DNA TGTGCCAGCAGTCGGGGGGGGGCTAGCGGGTTACAAGAGACCCAGTACTTC. Amino acids: CASSRGGASGLQETQYF.

The table lists this clonotype with many counts. This chain uses TRBV20-1 with TRBJ2-7, with 12 nucleotides matching TRBD1. V was pared by 6 bases and J by 3 bases, with 6 bases of the junction left unmatched. The germline gives CDR1 DFQATT, CDR2 SNEGSKA (reference sequence). CDR3 size: 14 residues. This CDR3 is CSATGTGGLYEQYF. DNA for the CDR3: TGCAGTGCAACCGGGACAGGGGGCCTCTACGAGCAGTACTTC.

This chain connects TRBV12-5 to TRBJ2-1; TRBD2 aligns across 9 bases. The V and J ends lost 5 bases and 6 bases, in that order; junction bases with no gene match: 5. Germline V gene sequence: CDR1 LGHNT, CDR2 FRNRAP. The CDR3 is 14 residues long. The CDR3: CASGAGGGGNEQFF. CDR3 DNA: TGTGCTAGTGGTGCGGGGGGGGGAGGCAATGAGCAGTTCTTC. Complete variable domain (other parts from reference TRBV12-5 and TRBJ2-1): DARVTQTPRHKVTEMGQEVTMRCQPILGHNTVFWYRQTMMQGLELLAYFRNRAPLDDSGMPKDRFSAEMPDATLATLKIQPSEPRDSAVYFCASGAGGGGNEQFFGPGTRLTVL.

This clonotype was found many times. The chain couples TRBV5-1 to TRBJ2-7; TRBD2 matches at 11 bases. CDR1 is SGHRS and CDR2 is YFSETQ in the germline V gene. The CDR3 is 17 amino acids. V lost 2 bases, J lost 0 bases, and 7 bases stayed unmatched. The CDR3 sequence: CASSFLTSGASSYEQYF. The CDR3 bases are TGCGCCAGCAGCTTCTTGACTAGCGGGGCAAGCTCCTACGAGCAGTACTTC.

This clonotype occurred a few times. The V and J genes are TRBV20-1 and TRBJ1-5; D remains ambiguous. Germline-derived CDR1 and CDR2 are DFQATT and SNEGSKA (reference sequence). This CDR3 is built from 12 residues. The V gene lost 3 bases and the J gene lost 5 bases, with 8 bases spanning the gap. CDR3 coding DNA: TGCAGTGCTAGTGGCAGACATCAGCCCCAGCATTTT. This translates into CSASGRHQPQHF.

This clonotype was detected many times. J is TRBJ2-7 and V is TRBV10-3; 8 bases match TRBD1. The CDR3 is 15 residues long. Trimming took 0 bases from V and 4 from J; bases not matched to a gene: 5. Looked up from germline, CDR1 is ENHRY and CDR2 is SYGVKD. CDR3 amino acids: CAISESGTGFYEQYF. Here the CDR3 DNA reads TGTGCCATCAGTGAGTCCGGGACAGGCTTTTACGAGCAGTACTTC.

This clonotype appeared a few times. V and J are TRBV20-1 and TRBJ1-2; possibly TRBD1 for D (5 bases). V was clipped by 6 bases and J by 0 bases, with 14 bases between them. CDR1 is DFQATT, CDR2 SNEGSKA, per germline (reference sequence). The CDR3 consists of 14 residues. The CDR3 coding sequence is TGCAGTGCGGATAGGGACGGCACTAACTATGGCTACACCTTC. Translating it yields CSADRDGTNYGYTF.

Points on this clonotype: A clone one base away is much larger, so this may be a read error. No conserved phenylalanine or tryptophan ends this CDR3, so it is likely a read error. The V and J genes are TRBV12-3 or TRBV12-4 and TRBJ2-2, with 7 bases identical to TRBD1. This CDR3 has 14 amino acids. V lost 6 bases to trimming and J lost 4 bases; unmatched junction nucleotides: 5. CDR3 nucleotides: TGTGCCAGCAGATCAGACAGGGCCACCGGGGAGCTGTTTTCT. Translation: CASRSDRATGELFS.

In this sample, this clonotype turned up many times. The rearrangement links TRBV9 to TRBJ2-2; 11 positions match TRBD2. CDR1 is SGDLS, CDR2 YYNGEE, per germline. The CDR3 runs 16 residues. The junction had 6 bases not matched to a gene; V was cut back by 0 bases and J by 8 bases. The CDR3 here is CASSVGLAGGSGELFF. DNA for the CDR3: TGTGCCAGCAGCGTAGGTCTAGCGGGAGGTTCTGGGGAGCTGTTTTTT.

This clonotype was picked up many times. The chain links TRBV7-8 to TRBJ2-2, with 9 bases that match TRBD2. CDR3 length equals 14 residues. The V gene end was trimmed by 5 bases and the J gene end by 3 bases; junction bases not matched to a gene: 1. Germline V CDR1 and CDR2: SGHVS, FQNEAQ. DNA of the CDR3: TGTGCCAGCAGCCCTAGCGGGGACACCGGGGAGCTGTTTTTT. This translates into CASSPSGDTGELFF.

This clonotype was seen ten or more times. This chain connects TRBV29-1 to TRBJ2-1; possibly TRBD1 for D (6 bases). The CDR3 loop spans 13 amino acids. Germline CDR1 and CDR2: SQVTM and ANQGSEA. The CDR3 region has the DNA TGCACCGTCCGGGACACCCCCTACAATGAGCAGTTCTTC. It specifies CTVRDTPYNEQFF.

In its sample, this clonotype was seen many times. This chain joins TRBV7-2 and TRBJ2-3; D possibly corresponds to TRBD2 (5 bases). The V gene lost 5 bases and the J gene lost 4 bases, with 13 bases spanning the gap. Germline V gene sequence: CDR1 SGHTA, CDR2 FQGNSA. The CDR3 covers 14 residues. DNA of the CDR3: TGTGCCAGCAGCCGCACTAGAAGGTCAGATACGCAGTATTTT. This sequence encodes CASSRTRRSDTQYF.